This is a list of T cell receptor beta chains from one sample in a study of T cells in Graves' hyperthyroidism and ophthalmopathy. One entry per CDR3 protein results from TCRdb running MiXCR on the multiplex PCR reads. Of about 400,000 distinct CDR3 sequences in the sample, 11% to 15% were seen once. Sequences were obtained from blood. These receptor sequences come from a man aged 50 or older with Graves' ophthalmopathy. Both conserved end residues are part of each CDR3. Fields, in order: V gene, D gene, clone size, J gene, CDR3 protein, CDR3 DNA. A D gene is named only where the DNA matches it firmly. Clone sizes are given selectively: once, few, many, or a class where the clone is expanded.

V gene: TRBV7-3
D gene: .
clone size: many
J gene: TRBJ2-2
CDR3 protein: CASSPNSRAGELFF
CDR3 DNA: TGTGCCAGCAGCCCCAACTCCCGAGCCGGGGAGCTGTTTTTT

V gene: TRBV4-1
D gene: .
clone size: many
J gene: TRBJ2-7
CDR3 protein: CASSQPGQIVSYEQYF
CDR3 DNA: TGCGCCAGCAGCCAGCCCGGACAGATCGTTTCCTACGAGCAGTACTTC

V gene: TRBV29-1
D gene: .
clone size: many
J gene: TRBJ1-4
CDR3 protein: CSVDPGHNEKLFF
CDR3 DNA: TGCAGCGTTGACCCAGGACATAATGAAAAACTGTTTTTT

V gene: TRBV2
D gene: TRBD2
clone size: many
J gene: TRBJ2-1
CDR3 protein: CASMPGSGRPRREQFF
CDR3 DNA: TGTGCCAGCATGCCTGGTAGCGGGAGGCCTCGGCGTGAGCAGTTCTTC

V gene: TRBV20-1
D gene: TRBD2
clone size: few
J gene: TRBJ2-1
CDR3 protein: CSANGGISYNEQFF
CDR3 DNA: TGCAGTGCCAACGGGGGGATTTCCTACAATGAGCAGTTCTTC

V gene: TRBV6-1
D gene: .
clone size: .
J gene: TRBJ2-5
CDR3 protein: CASSEISSGGAFSETQYF
CDR3 DNA: TGTGCCAGCAGTGAAATTAGTTCGGGGGGCGCTTTCAGCGAGACCCAGTACTTC

V gene: TRBV12-3/TRBV12-4
D gene: .
clone size: few
J gene: TRBJ1-4
CDR3 protein: CASSFIGQWEKLFF
CDR3 DNA: TGTGCCAGCAGTTTCATAGGACAGTGGGAAAAACTGTTTTTT

V gene: TRBV6-1
D gene: .
clone size: .
J gene: TRBJ1-2
CDR3 protein: CASSETTSPTYGYNF
CDR3 DNA: TGTGCCAGCAGTGAGACAACGTCCCCAACCTATGGCTACAACTTC

V gene: TRBV3-1
D gene: .
clone size: many
J gene: TRBJ1-1
CDR3 protein: CASSQLGGGDTEAFF
CDR3 DNA: TGTGCCAGCAGCCAGCTCGGGGGGGGGGATACTGAAGCTTTCTTT

V gene: TRBV6-1
D gene: .
clone size: few
J gene: TRBJ1-2
CDR3 protein: CASSGSGAGGYTF
CDR3 DNA: TGTGCCAGCAGTGGTTCGGGCGCGGGCGGCTACACCTTC

V gene: TRBV11-3
D gene: TRBD2
clone size: many
J gene: TRBJ2-7
CDR3 protein: CASSRGLAANEQYF
CDR3 DNA: TGTGCCAGCAGCAGAGGACTAGCGGCCAACGAGCAGTACTTC

V gene: TRBV20-1
D gene: TRBD2
clone size: .
J gene: TRBJ2-1
CDR3 protein: CSAMTSGNYNEQFF
CDR3 DNA: TGCAGTGCTATGACTAGCGGGAACTACAATGAGCAGTTCTTC

V gene: TRBV9
D gene: .
clone size: few
J gene: TRBJ2-3
CDR3 protein: CASSLTKTANTDTQYF
CDR3 DNA: TGTGCCAGCAGCCTTACCAAGACAGCCAACACAGATACGCAGTATTTT

V gene: TRBV30
D gene: .
clone size: .
J gene: TRBJ2-3
CDR3 protein: CAWSKGFGPGDTQYF
CDR3 DNA: TGTGCCTGGAGTAAGGGTTTTGGGCCCGGAGATACGCAGTATTTT

V gene: TRBV28
D gene: .
clone size: many
J gene: TRBJ2-3
CDR3 protein: CASSRGAFDTQYF
CDR3 DNA: TGTGCCAGCAGCCGGGGTGCCTTCGATACGCAGTATTTT

V gene: TRBV7-2
D gene: .
clone size: many
J gene: TRBJ1-5
CDR3 protein: CASSSLGGGGNQPQHF
CDR3 DNA: TGTGCCAGCAGCTCTCTCGGAGGGGGTGGCAATCAGCCCCAGCATTTT

V gene: TRBV12-3/TRBV12-4
D gene: .
clone size: many
J gene: TRBJ2-7
CDR3 protein: CASSFQVYEQYF
CDR3 DNA: TGTGCCAGCAGTTTTCAGGTCTACGAGCAGTACTTC

V gene: TRBV7-9
D gene: .
clone size: many
J gene: TRBJ2-5
CDR3 protein: CASSFRLGEVTQYF
CDR3 DNA: TGTGCCAGCAGCTTCAGACTAGGGGAGGTAACCCAGTACTTC

V gene: TRBV10-2
D gene: .
clone size: .
J gene: TRBJ1-1
CDR3 protein: CASSLVISGSMNTEAFF
CDR3 DNA: TGCGCCAGCAGCCTGGTAATTTCGGGCTCCATGAACACTGAAGCTTTCTTT

V gene: TRBV20-1
D gene: TRBD1
clone size: many
J gene: TRBJ1-2
CDR3 protein: CSAGTGYFGRYGYTF
CDR3 DNA: TGCAGTGCCGGGACAGGATATTTCGGGCGCTATGGCTACACCTTC

V gene: TRBV3-1
D gene: .
clone size: many
J gene: TRBJ1-2
CDR3 protein: CASSPPADYGYTF
CDR3 DNA: TGTGCCAGCAGCCCGCCCGCGGACTATGGCTACACCTTC

V gene: TRBV13
D gene: TRBD1
clone size: many
J gene: TRBJ2-3
CDR3 protein: CASSSGQGGVTDTQYF
CDR3 DNA: TGTGCCAGCAGCTCTGGACAGGGTGGAGTCACAGATACGCAGTATTTT

V gene: TRBV14
D gene: TRBD2
clone size: .
J gene: TRBJ2-5
CDR3 protein: CASSPTSGRALETQYF
CDR3 DNA: TGTGCCAGCAGCCCGACTAGCGGGAGGGCCTTGGAGACCCAGTACTTC

V gene: TRBV30
D gene: TRBD2
clone size: many
J gene: TRBJ2-5
CDR3 protein: CAWSVLAGGRTQYF
CDR3 DNA: TGTGCCTGGAGTGTACTAGCGGGAGGAAGGACCCAGTACTTC

V gene: TRBV12-3/TRBV12-4
D gene: .
clone size: many
J gene: TRBJ1-1
CDR3 protein: CASSLERTEAFF
CDR3 DNA: TGTGCCAGCAGTTTAGAGAGGACTGAAGCTTTCTTT

V gene: TRBV30
D gene: .
clone size: few
J gene: TRBJ2-3
CDR3 protein: CAAGKGTDTQYF
CDR3 DNA: TGTGCTGCCGGGAAAGGAACAGATACGCAGTATTTT

V gene: TRBV20-1
D gene: .
clone size: .
J gene: TRBJ1-1
CDR3 protein: CSARDGRGSTEAFF
CDR3 DNA: TGCAGTGCTAGAGATGGGAGGGGGAGCACTGAAGCTTTCTTT

V gene: TRBV7-9
D gene: .
clone size: many
J gene: TRBJ2-7
CDR3 protein: CASSLEGPYEQYF
CDR3 DNA: TGTGCCAGCAGCTTAGAAGGTCCCTACGAGCAGTACTTC

V gene: TRBV18
D gene: .
clone size: many
J gene: TRBJ1-5
CDR3 protein: CASSPGRNQPQHF
CDR3 DNA: TGTGCCAGCTCACCGGGGCGCAATCAGCCCCAGCATTTT

V gene: TRBV7-8
D gene: .
clone size: few
J gene: TRBJ1-5
CDR3 protein: CASSLETVYSNQPQHF
CDR3 DNA: TGTGCCAGCAGCTTAGAGACAGTCTATAGCAATCAGCCCCAGCATTTT

V gene: TRBV25-1
D gene: .
clone size: .
J gene: TRBJ2-5
CDR3 protein: CASSEGGRSVETQYF
CDR3 DNA: TGTGCCAGCAGTGAGGGGGGCCGGAGCGTAGAGACCCAGTACTTC

V gene: TRBV10-3
D gene: TRBD2
clone size: few
J gene: TRBJ2-2
CDR3 protein: CAISESSGRAGPGELFF
CDR3 DNA: TGTGCCATCAGTGAGTCTAGCGGGAGGGCCGGACCCGGGGAGCTGTTTTTT

V gene: TRBV20-1
D gene: TRBD2
clone size: .
J gene: TRBJ2-7
CDR3 protein: CSARSGRADYEQYF
CDR3 DNA: TGCAGTGCTAGAAGCGGGAGGGCCGACTACGAGCAGTACTTC

V gene: TRBV7-9
D gene: .
clone size: few
J gene: TRBJ2-3
CDR3 protein: CASSLEGLGTDTQYF
CDR3 DNA: TGTGCCAGCAGCTTAGAAGGATTAGGCACAGATACGCAGTATTTT

V gene: TRBV4-1
D gene: .
clone size: .
J gene: TRBJ2-2
CDR3 protein: CASSQEAGLDTGELFF
CDR3 DNA: TGCGCCAGCAGCCAAGAGGCGGGGCTCGACACCGGGGAGCTGTTTTTT

V gene: TRBV7-9
D gene: TRBD2
clone size: .
J gene: TRBJ2-7
CDR3 protein: CATGTSGTFEQYF
CDR3 DNA: TGTGCCACTGGGACTAGCGGGACTTTCGAGCAGTACTTC

V gene: TRBV20-1
D gene: .
clone size: few
J gene: TRBJ2-1
CDR3 protein: CSARKNEQFF
CDR3 DNA: TGCAGTGCTAGAAAGAATGAGCAGTTCTTC

V gene: TRBV6-5
D gene: .
clone size: .
J gene: TRBJ1-5
CDR3 protein: CASSYSGVANQPQHF
CDR3 DNA: TGTGCCAGCAGTTACTCGGGGGTGGCCAATCAGCCCCAGCATTTT

V gene: TRBV5-1
D gene: .
clone size: many
J gene: TRBJ1-1
CDR3 protein: CASSLDGPVGTEAFF
CDR3 DNA: TGCGCCAGCAGCTTGGACGGCCCCGTGGGCACTGAAGCTTTCTTT

V gene: TRBV24-1
D gene: .
clone size: many
J gene: TRBJ1-1
CDR3 protein: CATSDRTMEGAFF
CDR3 DNA: TGTGCCACCAGTGACCGAACTATGGAAGGGGCTTTCTTT

V gene: TRBV18
D gene: TRBD1
clone size: many
J gene: TRBJ1-2
CDR3 protein: CASSSETGAWGYTF
CDR3 DNA: TGTGCCAGCTCATCAGAGACAGGGGCATGGGGCTACACCTTC

V gene: TRBV4-1
D gene: .
clone size: many
J gene: TRBJ2-7
CDR3 protein: CASSTREGSNEQYF
CDR3 DNA: TGCGCCAGCAGCACCCGTGAGGGGTCCAACGAGCAGTACTTC

V gene: TRBV19
D gene: TRBD1
clone size: few
J gene: TRBJ2-5
CDR3 protein: CASSTSDRQETQYF
CDR3 DNA: TGTGCCAGTAGTACCTCGGACAGGCAAGAGACCCAGTACTTC

V gene: TRBV24-1
D gene: TRBD2
clone size: .
J gene: TRBJ2-7
CDR3 protein: CATSDKGLARGGSYEQYF
CDR3 DNA: TGTGCCACCAGTGACAAGGGACTAGCCCGAGGCGGCTCCTACGAGCAGTACTTC

V gene: TRBV6-1
D gene: .
clone size: .
J gene: TRBJ2-4
CDR3 protein: CASGGSAAKNIQYF
CDR3 DNA: TGTGCCAGCGGGGGGTCGGCGGCCAAAAACATTCAGTACTTC

V gene: TRBV5-1
D gene: .
clone size: few
J gene: TRBJ2-3
CDR3 protein: CASSLAAASHTDTQYF
CDR3 DNA: TGCGCCAGCAGCTTGGCCGCGGCTAGCCACACAGATACGCAGTATTTT

V gene: TRBV7-6
D gene: TRBD2
clone size: .
J gene: TRBJ2-2
CDR3 protein: CASSPKAGIGTGELFF
CDR3 DNA: TGTGCCAGCAGCCCCAAAGCGGGAATTGGAACCGGGGAGCTGTTTTTT

V gene: TRBV3-1
D gene: .
clone size: many
J gene: TRBJ2-7
CDR3 protein: CASSQDLQSSYEQYF
CDR3 DNA: TGTGCCAGCAGCCAAGATCTCCAGAGTTCCTACGAGCAGTACTTC